The T cell receptor (beta chain) under discussion was sequenced for a study of T cell responses to AZD1222 COVID-19 vaccine. General study points: CD4 TCRs associated with vaccination spanned spike, dominating at 160-218 and 743-854. Donors, mostly white British, included more females; clonal diversity was possibly underestimated.

This CDR3 is 13 amino acids long. Trimming pared 6 bases from V and 8 bases from J, leaving 17 bases between. The germline V gene has CDR1 SGHDT and CDR2 YYEEEE. TCRdb's table, derived via immunoSEQ multiplex PCR, lists solely in-frame clones and lacks some. The table shows 170,000 or so clones, with approximately 90% occurring only once. Worth noting for this clone: Its antigen is currently unknown.

V usage is TRBV5-6 and J usage is TRBJ1-2, with D possibly being TRBD1 (5 bases). The TCR originated in an adult in good health. The sample in question was peripheral blood, obtained on day 0 of AZD1222 vaccination. The CDR3 region has the DNA TGTGCCAGCACCACTCGGATCAGGGAAGGCTACACCTTC. Residues: CASTTRIREGYTF.